Reported below is one T cell receptor (beta chain). CDR1 and CDR2 (germline): SGDLS, YYNGEE. This CDR3 contains 16 residues. Trimming pared 0 bases from V and 7 bases from J, leaving 16 bases between. This record comes from a study of cytomegalovirus exposure and HLA in healthy donors. The PCR made use of 60 Vbeta and 13 Jbeta primers. Sequencing was performed with immunoSEQ multiplex PCR; in TCRdb, only in-frame clones are kept and a portion is missing. The sample has about 120,000 clones, roughly 80% seen once. The clonotype originates from a woman in her 30s in good health and CMV-seropositive. Sample: PBMCs. The chain recombines TRBV9 with TRBJ1-4; tentatively, D is TRBD1 (5 bases). CDR3 bases: TGTGCCAGCAGCGTAGGAGGAGGGACTAGAAGTGAAAAACTGTTTTTT. This sequence encodes CASSVGGGTRSEKLFF.